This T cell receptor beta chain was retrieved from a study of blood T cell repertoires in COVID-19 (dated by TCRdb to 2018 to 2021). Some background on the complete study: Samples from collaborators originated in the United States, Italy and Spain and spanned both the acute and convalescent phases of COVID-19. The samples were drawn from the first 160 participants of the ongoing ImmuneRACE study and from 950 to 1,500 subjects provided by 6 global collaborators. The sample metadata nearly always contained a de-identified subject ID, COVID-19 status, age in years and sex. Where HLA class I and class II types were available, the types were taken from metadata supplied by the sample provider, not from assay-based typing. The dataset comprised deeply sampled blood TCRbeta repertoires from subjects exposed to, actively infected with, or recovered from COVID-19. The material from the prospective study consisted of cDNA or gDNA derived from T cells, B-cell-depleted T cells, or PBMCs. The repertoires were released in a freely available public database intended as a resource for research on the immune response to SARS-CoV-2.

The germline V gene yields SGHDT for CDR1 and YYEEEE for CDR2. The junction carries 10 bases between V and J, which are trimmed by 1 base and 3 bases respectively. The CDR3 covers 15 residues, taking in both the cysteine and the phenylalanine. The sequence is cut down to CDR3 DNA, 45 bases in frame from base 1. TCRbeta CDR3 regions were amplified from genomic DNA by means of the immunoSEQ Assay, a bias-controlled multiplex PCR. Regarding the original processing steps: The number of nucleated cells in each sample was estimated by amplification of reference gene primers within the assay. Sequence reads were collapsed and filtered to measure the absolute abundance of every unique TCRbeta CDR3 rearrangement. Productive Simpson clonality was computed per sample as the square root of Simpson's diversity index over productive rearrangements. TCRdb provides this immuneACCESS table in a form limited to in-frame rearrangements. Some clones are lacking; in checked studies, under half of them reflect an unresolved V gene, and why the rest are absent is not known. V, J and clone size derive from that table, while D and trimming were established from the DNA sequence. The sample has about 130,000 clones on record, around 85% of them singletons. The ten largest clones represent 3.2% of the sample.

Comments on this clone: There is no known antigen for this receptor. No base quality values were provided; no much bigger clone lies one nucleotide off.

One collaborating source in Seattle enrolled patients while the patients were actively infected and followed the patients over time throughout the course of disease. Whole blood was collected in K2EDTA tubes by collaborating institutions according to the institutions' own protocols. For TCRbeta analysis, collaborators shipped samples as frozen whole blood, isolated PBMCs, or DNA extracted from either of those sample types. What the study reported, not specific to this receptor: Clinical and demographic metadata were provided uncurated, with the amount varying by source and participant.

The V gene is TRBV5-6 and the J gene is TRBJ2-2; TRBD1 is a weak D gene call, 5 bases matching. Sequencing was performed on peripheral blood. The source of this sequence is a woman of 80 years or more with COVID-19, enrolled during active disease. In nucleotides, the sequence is TGTGCCAGCAGCTTGTGGGGCCTACACACCGGGGAGCTGTTTTTT. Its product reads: CASSLWGLHTGELFF.